Below, one TCR beta chain is given with its context. Antigen: not known. The V end was cut by 8 bases, the J end by 9 bases, with 18 bases between. The CDR3 has 12 residues. Per germline, CDR1 SGDLS and CDR2 YYNGEE. This entry is derived from a study of regulatory T cells in long-lasting Graves disease. Study-level points and caveats: Patients with persistent Graves' had lower TCR diversity than newly diagnosed patients.

Regarding time point: newly diagnosed GD, antithyroid drugs for less than 3 months. The TCR library was made from RNA that had been extracted from PBMCs in TRIzol. Sequencing libraries for TCR beta were prepared with iRepertoire HTBI primers and Arm-PCR of CDR3 regions. TCRdb re-called the multiplex PCR reads through MiXCR, storing one row per CDR3 protein. This sample yields almost 450,000 distinct CDR3 sequences, of which roughly 15% are seen a single time; around 10% belongs to the top ten. A further study also used this sample, focusing on T cells in Graves' hyperthyroidism and ophthalmopathy.

Sequenced here: peripheral blood mononuclear cells (PBMCs), sampled at new diagnosis, from a patient treated with antithyroid drugs. The clonotype comes from a woman in her 30s with Graves disease. The gene calls are TRBV9 and TRBJ2-7; possible D gene TRBD1, 6 bases. The CDR3 loop reads CASGDTGQPQYF. In nucleotides, the CDR3 is TGTGCCAGTGGGGACACCGGACAACCGCAGTACTTC.